What follows is one T cell receptor (beta chain) and its context. The germline V gene has CDR1 ENHRY and CDR2 SYGVKD. V lost 7 bases and J 0 bases, leaving 8 bases between the germline ends. The CDR3 length is 13 residues. The data were obtained in a study of blood T cell repertoires in COVID-19. Seattle researchers signed up patients amid active infection and tracked them longitudinally. Sequencing was performed with immunoSEQ multiplex PCR; in TCRdb, only in-frame clones are kept and a portion is missing. The sample includes approximately 350,000 clones, approximately 88% of them seen just once. The sample was peripheral blood. The origin of this receptor is a woman aged 25 to 39 with COVID-19, enrolled during active disease. The rearrangement links TRBV10-3 to TRBJ2-3; D uncertain. The DNA for the CDR3 is TGTGCCATCAATGCGTATAGCACAGATACGCAGTATTTT. This translates into CAINAYSTDTQYF.